Shown below are 4 T cell receptor beta chains from a single sample sequenced in a study of T-cell memory formation after mild COVID-19 (dated by TCRdb to about 2021). Library prep was done by 5' RACE. Sequencing instrument: Illumina NovaSeq 6000. Starting from the raw public reads, TCRdb applied fastp trimming at Q25, assembled clones with MiXCR and retained in-frame beta chains. Each entry merges the rows of one CDR3 protein and shows their most common DNA and genes. The sample has over 150,000 distinct CDR3 sequences on record, 10% to 15% of them singletons. The top ten hold approximately 3.4% of the sample. Material: PBMCs or a T cell subset sorted from them (not recorded which). These receptors came from a young man who had mild COVID-19 (a few samples of this study predate the infection). The sample titles of this study are shuffled in the database, so cell type and time point are left out; the donor was told from shared clones.

V and J are TRBV7-2 and TRBJ2-6; TRBD1 or TRBD2 may be the D gene (6 bases each). Trimming took off 5 bases at V and 12 bases at J, with 14 bases between the two ends. Germline V gene sequence: CDR1 SGHTA, CDR2 FQGNSA. CDR3 size: 13 residues. This chain's CDR3 is CASSQAGRGVLTF. The CDR3 nucleotides read TGTGCCAGCAGCCAAGCGGGCAGGGGCGTCCTGACTTTC.

This clonotype was observed a handful of times. V gene TRBV12-3 or TRBV12-4 combines with J gene TRBJ2-3; the D call may be TRBD1 or TRBD2 (5 bases each). This CDR3 has 15 residues. V lost 8 bases and J lost 6, with 21 bases in between. This chain's CDR3 is CASRDASQIRDTQYF. Here the CDR3 DNA reads TGTGCCAGCCGGGACGCGTCACAGATAAGGGATACGCAGTATTTT.

This chain's CDR3 is CASSSPSEGSYEQYF. CDR3 coding DNA: TGTGCCAGCAGTTCTCCCTCCGAGGGATCCTACGAGCAGTACTTC. The chain carries TRBV28 and TRBJ2-7, with D possibly matching TRBD2 (5 bases). Trimming removed 4 bases at V and 1 base at J, with 14 bases between. Germline values: CDR1 MDHEN, CDR2 SYDVKM. CDR3 length: 15 residues.

A few counts support this clonotype. For the CDR3, the DNA is TGTGCCAGCAGCCCTTACTCGACAGGACCCCAAGAGACCCAGTACTTC. Translating gives CASSPYSTGPQETQYF. The gene calls are TRBV7-2 and TRBJ2-5; the D gene is possibly TRBD1 (6 bases). Looked up from germline, CDR1 is SGHTA and CDR2 is FQGNSA. Trimming took 5 bases from V and 1 from J, leaving 17 bases between them. The CDR3 is 16 amino acids. Filled out from reference TRBV7-2 and TRBJ2-5, the complete variable domain reads GAGVSQSPSNKVTEKGKDVELRCDPISGHTALYWYRQSLGQGLEFLIYFQGNSAPDKSGLPSDRFSAERTGGSVSTLTIQRTQQEDSAVYLCASSPYSTGPQETQYFGPGTRLLVL.